The 29 T cell receptor beta chains given below trace back to one sample, sequenced in a study of cytomegalovirus exposure and HLA in healthy donors. Primers: 60 Vbeta forward and 13 Jbeta reverse. Measured with immunoSEQ multiplex PCR; TCRdb has only the in-frame clones, and not every one. This sample's table has about 77,000 clones. Sequenced: PBMCs. Source of these receptors: a man aged 45 to 65 in good health and CMV-seropositive.

The gene calls are TRBV6-6 and TRBJ2-7, with 7 positions matching TRBD1. The CDR3 is 14 amino acids. V was pared by 0 bases and J by 4 bases, with 3 bases of the junction left unmatched. The germline gives CDR1 MNHNY, CDR2 SVGAGI (reference sequence). In nucleotides, the CDR3 is TGTGCCAGCAGTTACTCTGGGACAGCATACGAGCAGTACGTC. Translating gives CASSYSGTAYEQYV.

The V gene is TRBV25-1, the J gene TRBJ2-7; D is undetermined. This CDR3 has 14 amino acids. Between the trimmed V and J ends, which lost 5 bases and 0 bases, there was a span of 11 bases. The germline V gene encodes CDR1 MGHDK and CDR2 SYGVNS. The CDR3 is CASSRRRDSYEQYF. CDR3 nucleotides: TGTGCCAGCAGTCGGCGGCGAGACTCCTACGAGCAGTACTTC.

The chain links TRBV15 to TRBJ2-7; 7 nucleotides agree with TRBD1. V shed 1 base, J shed 2 bases, and the junction held 2 bases outside the gene matches. The CDR3 totals 14 residues. Germline CDR1 LNHNV, CDR2 YYDKDF (reference sequence). The CDR3 DNA sequence: TGTGCCACCAGCAGAGGACAGGGCGCCTACGAGCAGTACTTC. This encodes CATSRGQGAYEQYF.

The rearrangement uses TRBV9 and TRBJ2-5, with 9 positions matching TRBD1. The junction had 5 bases not matched to a gene; V was cut back by 0 bases and J by 5 bases. Germline V gene data show CDR1 as SGDLS and CDR2 as YYNGEE. The CDR3 has 15 amino acids. The CDR3 DNA reads TGTGCCAGCAGCGTAGCACAGGGGGCGGGGGAGACCCAGTACTTC. Translation gives CASSVAQGAGETQYF.

The V and J genes are TRBV7-8 and TRBJ1-2; 9 nucleotides line up with TRBD1. The CDR3 totals 14 residues. Germline CDR1 SGHVS, CDR2 FQNEAQ. V lost 6 bases and J lost 6; bases outside the gene matches: 8. CDR3 sequence: CASSVQGAGDGYTF. DNA for the CDR3: TGTGCCAGCAGTGTACAGGGGGCAGGAGATGGCTACACCTTC.

The gene calls are TRBV12-2 and TRBJ1-1; no DNA check was done on the table's D call, TRBD1. TRBV12-2 is marked as a pseudogene. There are 14 residues in the CDR3. CDR3 nucleotide sequence: TGTGCAAGTCGCTCCGGACAGGGGGACACTGAAGCTTTCTTT. Translated, it gives CASRSGQGDTEAFF.

The chain has TRBV7-9 and TRBJ1-1; 7 nucleotides match TRBD1. V shed 5 bases and J 5 bases; nucleotides not matched to a gene: 5. This CDR3 has 13 residues. The germline gives CDR1 SEHNR, CDR2 FQNEAQ (reference sequence). The DNA for the CDR3 is TGTGCCAGCAGCCGCGACAGGGAGACTGAAGCTTTCTTT. It is translated as CASSRDRETEAFF.

V usage is TRBV2 and J usage is TRBJ2-3; D unresolved. Trimming removed 3 bases at V and 8 bases at J, with 18 bases between. CDR1 is SNHLY, CDR2 FYNNEI, per germline. The CDR3 length is 15 residues. This chain's CDR3 is CASSEGSLWVGTQYF. CDR3 coding DNA: TGTGCCAGCAGTGAGGGCTCGCTTTGGGTGGGTACGCAGTATTTT.

The rearrangement uses TRBV5-1 and TRBJ2-3; D is perhaps TRBD2 (6 bases). Trimming left V 3 bases short and J 4 bases short, with 12 bases between. This CDR3 has 14 residues. Germline CDR1 SGHRS, CDR2 YFSETQ. This chain's CDR3 is CASSSVTSADTQYF. Written as DNA, the CDR3 is TGCGCCAGCAGCTCAGTGACTAGTGCAGATACGCAGTATTTT.

The gene calls are TRBV7-2 and TRBJ1-1, with a weak D call TRBD1 (6 bases). In germline, CDR1 is SGHTA, CDR2 FQGNSA. V lost 4 bases to trimming and J lost 5 bases, with 8 bases between them. The CDR3 runs to 12 residues. The CDR3, as DNA: TGTGCCAGCAGCTACACAGGGACTGAAGCTTTCTTT. Protein product: CASSYTGTEAFF.

The rearrangement links TRBV7-2 to TRBJ1-1; 11 nucleotides agree with TRBD1. Trimming took 2 bases from V and 7 from J; bases not matched to a gene: 6. CDR1 and CDR2 from the germline V gene are SGHTA and FQGNSA. There are 15 residues in the CDR3. CDR3 DNA: TGTGCCAGCAGCTTATGGACAGGGGGCGCGGGTGAAGCTTTCTTT. Protein product: CASSLWTGGAGEAFF.

The chain joins TRBV5-4 to TRBJ2-3; D is possibly TRBD2 (6 bases). This CDR3 spans 14 amino acids. CDR1 is SGHNT and CDR2 is YYREEE in the germline V gene (reference sequence). V lost 1 base and J lost 3, with 9 bases in between. The CDR3 bases are TGTGCCAGCAGCTTGTACGGGGGAACAGATACGCAGTATTTT. Amino acid sequence: CASSLYGGTDTQYF.

The genes are TRBV7-2 and TRBJ1-5; unclear D gene. Between the trimmed V and J ends, which lost 2 bases and 5 bases, there was a span of 7 bases. CDR1 and CDR2 (germline): SGHTA, FQGNSA. This CDR3 contains 13 residues. As DNA, the CDR3 is TGTGCCAGCAGCTTAAAAGCGGATCAGCCCCAGCATTTT. Its translation: CASSLKADQPQHF.

The chain joins TRBV12-5 to TRBJ2-2; TRBD2 matches at 8 bases. Germline V gives CDR1 LGHNT, CDR2 FRNRAP. Trimming removed 5 bases from V and 2 bases from J; junction bases left unmatched: 13. This CDR3 spans 18 amino acids. CDR3 DNA: TGTGCTAGTGGTCCCCCCGGGGGTAGCGGGGAAAACACCGGGGAGCTGTTTTTT. It translates to CASGPPGGSGENTGELFF.

This rearrangement joins TRBV15 to TRBJ1-1, with D unclear. The germline CDR1 and CDR2 sequences are LNHNV and YYDKDF (reference sequence). Trimming removed 0 bases from V and 0 bases from J, with 2 bases in between. CDR3 length equals 13 residues. The CDR3 coding sequence is TGTGCCACCAGCAGAGACATGAACACTGAAGCTTTCTTT. It yields the protein CATSRDMNTEAFF.

The rearrangement joins TRBV10-3 to TRBJ1-1; D gene ambiguous. This CDR3 has 14 amino acids. V was trimmed by 6 bases and J by 1 base, leaving 12 bases between them. Germline loops: CDR1 ENHRY, CDR2 SYGVKD. The CDR3 region has the DNA TGTGCCATCAGGTCCGGTCGCGGGAACACTGAAGCTTTCTTT. Residues: CAIRSGRGNTEAFF.

The rearrangement links TRBV28 to TRBJ1-1; 10 bases align to TRBD1. V lost 5 bases and J lost 5; bases outside the gene matches: 8. Germline V gives CDR1 MDHEN, CDR2 SYDVKM. This CDR3 spans 15 amino acids. DNA of the CDR3: TGTGCCAGCAGTACGGGACAGGGGATTAGAACTGAAGCTTTCTTT. This gives the protein CASSTGQGIRTEAFF.

The chain is built from TRBV4-2 and TRBJ1-1, with a possible D match to TRBD1 (5 bases). The CDR3 contains 13 residues. V lost 7 bases to trimming and J lost 5 bases, with 14 bases between them. Germline V CDR1 and CDR2: LGHNA, YNFKEQ. The CDR3, as DNA: TGTGCCAGCACCCGCGGGGGGTTGACTGAAGCTTTCTTT. This encodes CASTRGGLTEAFF.

The V call is TRBV10-3, the J call TRBJ1-2; 7 bases align to TRBD1. This CDR3 comprises 13 residues. CDR1 and CDR2 (germline): ENHRY, SYGVKD. V was clipped by 7 bases and J by 8 bases; unmatched bases: 10. The CDR3 sequence is CAINLTGKGGYTF. The CDR3 region has the DNA TGTGCCATCAACCTGACAGGGAAGGGCGGCTACACCTTC.

This chain connects TRBV7-2 to TRBJ2-2, with 12 nucleotides matching TRBD2. The CDR3 has 17 residues. Trimming took 3 bases from V and 4 from J; bases not matched to a gene: 6. CDR1 and CDR2 (germline): SGHTA, FQGNSA. The CDR3 sequence: CASSFSGLAGGTGELFF. In DNA, the CDR3 is TGTGCCAGCAGCTTTTCGGGACTAGCGGGTGGCACCGGGGAGCTGTTTTTT.

The V gene is TRBV7-9, the J gene TRBJ1-6, with D unclear. Trimming stripped 3 bases from V and 14 bases from J, with 11 bases between. The CDR3 length is 12 residues. CDR1 is SEHNR, CDR2 FQNEAQ, per germline (reference sequence). The CDR3 sequence: CASSFDGGTLHF. For the CDR3, the DNA is TGTGCCAGCAGCTTCGATGGAGGGACCCTCCACTTT.

The gene calls are TRBV4-1 and TRBJ1-2, with a possible D match to TRBD1 (5 bases). This CDR3 spans 16 amino acids. V was cut by 1 base and J by 4 bases, with 16 bases left in between. Looked up from germline, CDR1 is MGHRA and CDR2 is YSYEKL. The CDR3 nucleotides are TGCGCCAGCAGCCAAGGGGGGGTCCCTCCCCCCTATGGCTACACCTTC. Its translation: CASSQGGVPPPYGYTF.

The chain carries TRBV9 and TRBJ2-2; 10 nucleotides match TRBD2. With V trimmed by 2 bases and J by 4 bases, 2 bases remained unmatched. Germline CDR1 SGDLS, CDR2 YYNGEE. CDR3 length: 15 residues. The chain's CDR3 is CASSVRLAGTGELFF. As DNA, the CDR3 is TGTGCCAGCAGCGTGAGACTAGCGGGCACCGGGGAGCTGTTTTTT.

J is TRBJ2-7 and V is TRBV28, with 13 bases matching TRBD2. Germline values: CDR1 MDHEN, CDR2 SYDVKM. J was trimmed by 2 bases and V by 4 bases; bases with no gene match: 14. This CDR3 region has 19 residues. The CDR3 bases are TGTGCCAGCAGTTCGATAAGGACTAGCGGGAGTATCAGGGCCTACGAGCAGTACTTC. Protein product: CASSSIRTSGSIRAYEQYF.

The chain uses TRBV5-4 and TRBJ1-2; tentatively, D is TRBD1 (6 bases). CDR3 length: 14 amino acids. Trimming removed 4 bases at V and 4 bases at J, with 14 bases between. Germline V lookup: CDR1 SGHNT, CDR2 YYREEE (reference sequence). The CDR3 reads CASSPGGASYGYTF. The DNA for the CDR3 is TGTGCCAGCAGCCCCGGGGGGGCGAGCTATGGCTACACCTTC.

This chain links TRBV6-5 with TRBJ2-7, with TRBD2 matching 9 bases. Germline V gene sequence: CDR1 MNHEY, CDR2 SVGAGI. Losses at the gene ends were 5 bases for V and 11 bases for J; bases not matched to a gene: 13. The CDR3 is 14 residues long. This CDR3 reads CASSTVMVAGAKYF. DNA for the CDR3: TGTGCCAGCAGTACGGTAATGGTAGCGGGAGCTAAGTACTTC.

The chain carries TRBV6-5 and TRBJ2-3; 12 bases match TRBD2. The V segment lost 4 bases and the J segment 0 bases; nucleotides outside the gene matches: 2. Germline assignment: CDR1 MNHEY and CDR2 SVGAGI. The CDR3 loop spans 16 amino acids. CDR3 loop: CASSSGTSGSTDTQYF. The CDR3 DNA follows: TGTGCCAGCAGTTCCGGGACTAGCGGGAGCACAGATACGCAGTATTTT.

This sequence joins TRBV5-1 and TRBJ2-2; 12 nucleotides agree with TRBD2. V gave up 2 bases and J gave up 4 bases; unmatched junction bases: 12. CDR1 is SGHRS and CDR2 is YFSETQ in the germline V gene. CDR3 length: 19 residues. CDR3 DNA sequence: TGCGCCAGCAGCTTACGAGGACTAGCGGGAATCGGGGGCACCGGGGAGCTGTTTTTT. Its translation: CASSLRGLAGIGGTGELFF. The entire variable domain, with the rest obtained from reference TRBV5-1 and TRBJ2-2, is as follows: KAGVTQTPRYLIKTRGQQVTLSCSPISGHRSVSWYQQTPGQGLQFLFEYFSETQRNKGNFPGRFSGRQFSNSRSEMNVSTLELGDSALYLCASSLRGLAGIGGTGELFFGEGSRLTVL.

The chain employs TRBV5-1 and TRBJ1-2; D is ambiguous. The V gene lost 3 bases and the J gene lost 3 bases, with 9 bases spanning the gap. The CDR3 length is 13 residues. Germline V gene data show CDR1 as SGHRS and CDR2 as YFSETQ. In nucleotides, the CDR3 is TGCGCCAGCAGCTGGTCCGGGGACTATGGCTACACCTTC. This encodes CASSWSGDYGYTF.